This T cell receptor beta chain is from a study of blood T cell repertoires in COVID-19. Turning to the study itself: Sites in the United States, Italy and Spain provided acute and convalescent COVID-19 samples. PBMCs, B-cell-depleted T cells, or T cells provided the cDNA or gDNA that made up the material.

Original processing methods: Reference gene primer amplification yielded estimated nucleated cell counts. This table comes from immunoSEQ multiplex PCR, and its TCRdb copy is limited to in-frame clones, with some not included. D and trimming were read from the DNA, whereas the V and J calls and clone size are those reported in that table. Of about 52,000 clones in the sample, roughly nine tenths were seen once. The CDR3 runs 14 residues. The TCR sequence derives from a man in his 60s with active COVID-19. Sequencing was performed on peripheral blood. This chain joins TRBV21-1 and TRBJ1-1; the table calls TRBD1, which could not be checked here. TRBV21-1 is assigned pseudogene status. Here the CDR3 DNA reads TGTGCCAGCAGCAAAAATGGGGCTGCAGGGTCAGCTTTCTTT. It translates to CASSKNGAAGSAFF.